This T cell receptor (beta chain) was recorded in a study of blood T cell repertoires in COVID-19. Germline CDR1 LGHNA, CDR2 YNFKEQ. Trimming left V 0 bases short and J 0 bases short, with 9 bases between. This CDR3 comprises 16 residues. TCRdb's copy holds only in-frame clones and misses some; the assay was immunoSEQ multiplex PCR. The sample carries 150,000 to 250,000 clones, roughly four fifths recorded once. The sequenced sample consisted of PBMCs or T cells enriched from blood (not recorded which). This TCR came from a man aged 40-50 years who had recovered from COVID-19. The chain is built from TRBV4-2 and TRBJ1-3; D is unresolved. DNA for the CDR3: TGTGCCAGCAGCCAAGAGAGGGTGAGCTCTGGAAACACCATATATTTT. This encodes CASSQERVSSGNTIYF.